A selection of T cell receptor beta chains follows, all from one sample in a study of early T cells in non-severe SARS-CoV-2 infection. TCRdb re-called the 5' RACE reads through MiXCR, storing one row per CDR3 protein. The sample records around 60,000 distinct CDR3 sequences, roughly an eighth being singletons. Sequencing used whole blood. Receptors were obtained from an adult who was a healthcare worker with PCR-confirmed SARS-CoV-2 infection or an uninfected control (not recorded which). CDR3s include the opening cysteine and the closing phenylalanine or tryptophan. D genes are given only for firm matches. Clone size appears in some rows only: once, few, many, or a class for an expanded clone.

>.|TRBV28|TRBJ1-1|.
TGTGCCAGCAGTCCCCCTCAGGGCGGGGTTTTCTTT
CASSPPQGGVFF
>.|TRBV4-3|TRBJ1-2|.
TGCGCCAGCAGCCAAGATCCCCCGGGGGGGAGAGGCTACACCTTC
CASSQDPPGGRGYTF
>many|TRBV10-2|TRBJ2-1|TRBD2
TGCGCCAGCAGTGAGTTTCGAGCGGGGTTTGTGAATGAGCAGTTCTTC
CASSEFRAGFVNEQFF
>many|TRBV7-2|TRBJ2-3|.
TGTGCCAGCAGCACGGGGCCGCCCGCAGATACGCAGTATTTT
CASSTGPPADTQYF
>.|TRBV12-3/TRBV12-4|TRBJ1-1|.
TGTGCCAGCAGTTCCTGGACAGCTCTCCCTGAAGCTTTCTTT
CASSSWTALPEAFF
>.|TRBV29-1|TRBJ1-2|TRBD1
TGCAGCGTCGTAGACAGGGGCGAATATGGCTACACCTTC
CSVVDRGEYGYTF
>many|TRBV18|TRBJ1-1|TRBD1
TGTGCCAGCTCACCGGACAGGGAGGTCGCTGAAGCTTTCTTT
CASSPDREVAEAFF
>few|TRBV3-1|TRBJ2-7|.
TGTGCCAGCAGCCAAGCCAGGGGCGAGCAGTACTTC
CASSQARGEQYF
>.|TRBV11-2|TRBJ2-7|.
TGTGCCAGCAGCTTGGACGGCTACGAGCAGTACTTC
CASSLDGYEQYF
>many|TRBV6-6|TRBJ1-5|TRBD1
TGTGCCAGCATTCCACAGGGGGATAGCAATCAGCCCCAGCATTTT
CASIPQGDSNQPQHF
>many|TRBV7-2|TRBJ2-1|TRBD2
TGTGCCAGCAGCTTCAGGACTAGTACTGACCGTGAGCAGTTCTTC
CASSFRTSTDREQFF
>few|TRBV7-2|TRBJ2-7|.
TGTGCCAGCAGCCGGGACCCCACGACGGCCTACGAGCAGTACTTC
CASSRDPTTAYEQYF
>many|TRBV3-1|TRBJ1-1|.
TGTGCCAGCAGCCGGGGGGCGCGGTCTGAAGTTTTCTTT
CASSRGARSEVFF
>.|TRBV7-2|TRBJ1-3|.
TGTGCCAGCAGCTACTGGACGGGAAACACCATATATTTT
CASSYWTGNTIYF
>few|TRBV10-2|TRBJ2-5|.
TGCGCCAGCAGTGAGTTCCGGGCCGTTCAAGAGACCCAGTACTTC
CASSEFRAVQETQYF
>few|TRBV7-9|TRBJ2-3|.
TGTGCCAGCAGCTTAGGGGGAGCAGATACGCAGTATTTT
CASSLGGADTQYF
>many|TRBV5-1|TRBJ2-7|.
TGCGCCAGCAGCTTGGAGAGGGCCTACGAGCAGTACTTC
CASSLERAYEQYF
>many|TRBV10-1|TRBJ2-7|.
TGCGCCAGCAGTGAGGGAGGGTATCCGTACGAGCAGTACTTC
CASSEGGYPYEQYF
>many|TRBV20-1|TRBJ2-7|TRBD2
TGCAGTGCTATAAAGGGGCTAGCGGGTGGGAGCTCCTACGAGCAGTACTTC
CSAIKGLAGGSSYEQYF
>few|TRBV29-1|TRBJ2-7|.
TGCAGCGTTTCCCAGGCAGGGCAAAGTGTCCACGAGCAGTACTTC
CSVSQAGQSVHEQYF
>few|TRBV29-1|TRBJ1-1|.
TGCAGCGTTGACACTGAAGCTTTCTTT
CSVDTEAFF
>few|TRBV7-2|TRBJ1-1|.
TGTGCCAGCAGCTTAGATTCCAACACTGAAGCTTTCTTT
CASSLDSNTEAFF
>many|TRBV7-6|TRBJ2-3|.
TGTGCCAGCAGCCTTCAGGGGCGCTCAGATACGCAGTATTTT
CASSLQGRSDTQYF
>many|TRBV6-5|TRBJ2-7|.
TGTGCCAGCAGTTATGGGGACTCCTACGAGCAGTACTTC
CASSYGDSYEQYF
>few|TRBV20-1|TRBJ1-4|.
TGCAGTGCCGCGCCGGGGTCGGCTAATGAAAAACTGTTTTTT
CSAAPGSANEKLFF
>many|TRBV27|TRBJ2-2|.
TGTGCCAGCAGTTTCGACGGGCCCGGGGAGCTGTTTTTT
CASSFDGPGELFF
>many|TRBV9|TRBJ2-1|TRBD1
TGTGCCAGCAGCGTGGGACAGTACAATGAGCAGTTCTTC
CASSVGQYNEQFF
>.|TRBV6-4|TRBJ2-1|.
TGTGCCAGGGGGGACTACAATGAGCAGTTCTTC
CARGDYNEQFF
>few|TRBV4-1|TRBJ2-6|.
TGCGCCAGCAGCCAGTGGCCTTCCGCGAGAGGCTCTGGGGCCAACGTCCTGACTTTC
CASSQWPSARGSGANVLTF
>.|TRBV20-1|TRBJ2-2|.
TGCAGTGCTAGTCGTGGGAGTTTGACCGGGGAGCTGTTTTTT
CSASRGSLTGELFF
>many|TRBV4-2|TRBJ1-3|TRBD1
TGTGCCAGCAGCCTTAACCCGGGACAGGGGGCGTCGTCTGGAAACACCATATATTTT
CASSLNPGQGASSGNTIYF
>many|TRBV5-1|TRBJ2-1|.
TGCGCCAGCGGAAGGAACCCGGCGGATAATGAGCAGTTCTTC
CASGRNPADNEQFF
>many|TRBV6-5|TRBJ2-6|.
TGTGCCAGCAGCCCCACTCCCGGGGCCAACGTCCTGACTTTC
CASSPTPGANVLTF
>many|TRBV7-2|TRBJ2-7|.
TGTGCCAGCAGCCCCCCCGGTTGGGACAACTACGAGCAGTACTTC
CASSPPGWDNYEQYF
>few|TRBV12-3/TRBV12-4|TRBJ1-1|.
TGTGCCAGCAGTTTCAAGGGGGACACTGAAGCTTTCTTT
CASSFKGDTEAFF
>.|TRBV6-2/TRBV6-3|TRBJ2-1|TRBD2
TGTGCCAGCAGTTACCCCGATAGGACTAGCGGGGGTTTCTACAATGAGCAGTTCTTC
CASSYPDRTSGGFYNEQFF
>few|TRBV10-2|TRBJ1-2|.
TGCGCCAGCAGGGGGGACAACTATGGCTACACCTTC
CASRGDNYGYTF
>few|TRBV15|TRBJ1-6|.
TGTGCCACCAGCACCCGGGTCCCGGATTCACCCCTCCACTTT
CATSTRVPDSPLHF
>few|TRBV20-1|TRBJ1-1|.
TGCAGTGCTAGGGGGGGACACGTCACTGAAGCTTTCTTT
CSARGGHVTEAFF
>.|TRBV5-1|TRBJ1-2|TRBD1
TGCGCCAGCACTCCGGGACAGCAAAACTATGGCTACACCTTC
CASTPGQQNYGYTF
>.|TRBV12-3/TRBV12-4|TRBJ1-1|.
TGTGCCAGCAGTTTAGGCACGCACACTGAAGCTTTCTTT
CASSLGTHTEAFF
>.|TRBV24-1|TRBJ1-5|.
TGTGCCACCAGTGAGACAGTTAGCAATCAGCCCCAGCATTTT
CATSETVSNQPQHF
>.|TRBV5-1|TRBJ2-5|.
TGCGCCAGCAGCTTGGCGACAGGGAGGTACCAAGAGACCCAGTACTTC
CASSLATGRYQETQYF
>many|TRBV6-6|TRBJ1-6|.
TGTGCCAGCAGTAACAGGTCTCCGCGGTACAGTTCACCCCTCCACTTT
CASSNRSPRYSSPLHF
>.|TRBV18|TRBJ2-2|.
TGTGCCAGCCAGAGGGAAACCGGGGAGCTGTTTTTT
CASQRETGELFF
>many|TRBV12-3/TRBV12-4|TRBJ2-1|.
TGTGCCAGCACTCATAATGGGGTGGATCAGTTCTTC
CASTHNGVDQFF
>many|TRBV5-1|TRBJ1-1|.
TGCGCCAGCAGCCTGGACTGGAACACTGAAGCTTTCTTT
CASSLDWNTEAFF
>few|TRBV14|TRBJ2-1|TRBD2
TGTGCCAGCAGCCAGTATTTGGGGGGGGTCTCCTACAATGAGCAGTTCTTC
CASSQYLGGVSYNEQFF